These 28 T cell receptor beta chains share one sample of origin, sequenced in a study of regulatory T cells in long-lasting Graves disease. Noted time point: newly diagnosed GD, antithyroid drugs for less than 3 months. PBMC-extracted RNA yielded the TCR library. Arm-PCR of CDR3 regions and iRepertoire HTBI primers were used to build TCR beta libraries. TCRdb analysed the multiplex PCR reads with MiXCR anew, one entry per CDR3 protein. The sample yields about 530,000 distinct CDR3 sequences, 15% to 20% seen once. This sample also belongs to another study, concerning T cells in Graves' hyperthyroidism and ophthalmopathy.

The sample in question was peripheral blood mononuclear cells (PBMCs), obtained at new diagnosis, from a patient treated with antithyroid drugs. The receptor set was obtained from a woman aged 35-65 years with Graves disease.

Regarding this clonotype: A much more abundant neighbour one base away suggests this may be a read error. The J gene is TRBJ1-5, the V gene TRBV10-3; 9 bases line up with TRBD1. This CDR3 contains 17 residues. Germline V gene sequence: CDR1 ENHRY, CDR2 SYGVKD. The CDR3 nucleotides read TGTGCCATCAGTGATACGGACAGGGGTATCGGCGATCAGTCCCAGCATTTT. Translating it yields CAISDTDRGIGDQSQHF.

The sample holds many counts of this clonotype. The chain carries TRBV29-1 and TRBJ1-2; D gene ambiguous. The CDR3 extends over 12 amino acids. Germline CDR1 and CDR2: SQVTM and ANQGSEA. V dropped 7 bases and J dropped 0 bases, with 9 bases sitting between them. The DNA of the CDR3 is TGCAGCGCCCGGCAGGCTAACTATGGCTACACCTTC. Its protein product is CSARQANYGYTF.

The chain joins TRBV28 to TRBJ2-2; D unresolved. Germline V lookup: CDR1 MDHEN, CDR2 SYDVKM. The V end was cut by 8 bases, the J end by 9 bases, with 13 bases between. The CDR3 is made up of 12 amino acids. CDR3 amino acids: CASGVKERELFF. The CDR3 DNA sequence: TGTGCCAGCGGGGTTAAGGAGAGGGAGCTGTTTTTT.

This clonotype was seen a handful of times. The chain joins TRBV3-1 to TRBJ2-3, with TRBD2 as a possible D gene (6 bases). V lost 4 bases, J lost 2 bases, and 16 bases lay in between. The CDR3 consists of 16 residues. Germline V gives CDR1 LGHDT, CDR2 YNNKEL (reference sequence). CDR3 DNA: TGTGCCAGCAGCCCTAAATCAGCGGGTTACACAGATACGCAGTATTTT. It is translated as CASSPKSAGYTDTQYF.

The V gene is TRBV10-3, the J gene TRBJ1-3, with D unclear. The germline V gene has CDR1 ENHRY and CDR2 SYGVKD. This CDR3 comprises 14 residues. V lost 7 bases and J lost 0, with 10 bases in between. CDR3 sequence (DNA): TGTGCCATCATCGCGGACCCCTCTGGAAACACCATATATTTT. This encodes CAIIADPSGNTIYF.

The chain has TRBV9 and TRBJ2-7; unclear D gene. The germline gives CDR1 SGDLS, CDR2 YYNGEE. The CDR3 totals 15 residues. Deletions cut 0 bases from V and 6 bases from J, with 16 bases between. Here the CDR3 DNA reads TGTGCCAGCAGCGTAGGGGTCCAAACGGGTCGCGAGCAGTACTTC. Amino acid sequence: CASSVGVQTGREQYF.

On this clonotype: Possible read error: a much larger clone is one base away. V gene TRBV2 combines with J gene TRBJ2-7; 12 bases align to TRBD2. Germline CDR1 and CDR2: SNHLY and FYNNEI. The CDR3 consists of 19 residues. Here the CDR3 reads CASGEASLAGGINPYEQYF. The DNA for the CDR3 is TGTGCCAGCGGTGAAGCGTCCCTAGCGGGGGGGATAAACCCCTACGAGCAGTACTTC.

This clonotype was observed at least ten times. The chain recombines TRBV28 with TRBJ2-7, with 12 bases that match TRBD1. Germline trimming cut 4 bases from V and 5 bases from J; bases unmatched to any gene: 6. The CDR3 totals 15 residues. CDR1 and CDR2 from the germline V gene are MDHEN and SYDVKM. The CDR3 loop is CASSSAGTGGHEQYF. CDR3 nucleotide sequence: TGTGCCAGCAGTTCAGCCGGGACAGGGGGCCACGAGCAGTACTTC.

This clonotype was detected only a few times. This chain joins TRBV7-9 and TRBJ2-7, with unresolved D. This CDR3 contains 13 residues. Germline V gives CDR1 SEHNR, CDR2 FQNEAQ (reference sequence). V was trimmed by 5 bases and J by 7 bases, leaving 15 bases between them. The CDR3 sequence: CASSPPARLEQYF. The CDR3 bases are TGTGCCAGCAGCCCGCCGGCCCGTCTGGAGCAGTACTTC.

This clonotype was counted at least ten times. The chain joins TRBV2 to TRBJ1-1, with D uncertain. V was pared by 4 bases and J by 0 bases, with 9 bases between. The CDR3 has 14 amino acids. Germline CDR1 SNHLY, CDR2 FYNNEI. The CDR3 here is CASSVKWMNTEAFF. Here the CDR3 DNA reads TGTGCCAGCAGTGTGAAGTGGATGAACACTGAAGCTTTCTTT.

This clonotype was counted a few times. The rearrangement joins TRBV20-1 to TRBJ2-3; D possibly matches TRBD1 or TRBD2 (5 bases each). Germline lookup yields CDR1 DFQATT and CDR2 SNEGSKA (reference sequence). The V and J ends lost 6 bases and 5 bases respectively, with 15 bases between them. This CDR3 region has 13 residues. The CDR3 is CSATGPRGDTQYF. The CDR3 DNA sequence: TGCAGTGCCACTGGACCGAGGGGAGATACGCAGTATTTT.

This clonotype was recorded many times. V is TRBV3-1 and J is TRBJ2-5; D is uncertain. The CDR3 is 13 residues long. Trimming shortened V by 0 bases and J by 5 bases, and 7 bases separated the two germline ends. CDR1 and CDR2 from the germline V gene are LGHDT and YNNKEL (reference sequence). Here the CDR3 reads CASSQDPEETQYF. The CDR3 bases are TGTGCCAGCAGCCAAGATCCGGAGGAGACCCAGTACTTC.

This clonotype was found a few times. This sequence joins TRBV7-8 and TRBJ2-2; no definite D call. Germline lookup yields CDR1 SGHVS and CDR2 FQNEAQ. V was trimmed by 6 bases and J by 10 bases, leaving 24 bases between them. The CDR3 length is 16 residues. The CDR3: CASRAYLRAPLEELFF. The CDR3 DNA reads TGTGCCAGCAGGGCCTACCTAAGGGCCCCCCTGGAGGAGCTGTTTTTT.

In its sample, this clonotype was seen many times. The genes are TRBV11-3 and TRBJ2-5; 7 nucleotides align to TRBD1. The CDR3 has 13 amino acids. V lost 4 bases, J lost 3 bases, and 2 bases stayed unmatched. Per the germline V gene, CDR1 is SGHNT and CDR2 is YENEEA. DNA of the CDR3: TGTGCCAGCAGCTCCGGGACAGAAGAGACCCAGTACTTC. The encoded protein is CASSSGTEETQYF. Full variable domain (outside the CDR3, taken from reference TRBV11-3 and TRBJ2-5): EAGVVQSPRYKIIEKKQPVAFWCNPISGHNTLYWYLQNLGQGPELLIRYENEEAVDDSQLPKDRFSAERLKGVDSTLKIQPAELGDSAVYLCASSSGTEETQYFGPGTRLLVL.

About this clonotype itself: This sequence may be a read error, since a much larger clone differs from it by one base. The chain couples TRBV10-3 to TRBJ2-7; D unclear. The V end lost 4 bases, the J end lost 4 bases, and 23 bases lay between the germline ends. CDR1 is ENHRY and CDR2 is SYGVKD in the germline V gene. The CDR3 runs to 17 residues. CDR3 loop: CAISGPSALQRGYEQYF. The CDR3 DNA reads as TGTGCCATCAGTGGCCCATCTGCCTTACAGCGTGGGTACGAGCAGTACTTC.

This clonotype was found a few times. The chain recombines TRBV2 with TRBJ1-6; 11 nucleotides agree with TRBD1. This CDR3 is 16 amino acids long. Losses at the gene ends were 8 bases for V and 3 bases for J; bases not matched to a gene: 6. Germline CDR1 SNHLY, CDR2 FYNNEI. The CDR3 DNA sequence: TGTGCCAGCCAACGGACAGGGGGCATCTATAATTCACCCCTCCACTTT. Translated, it gives CASQRTGGIYNSPLHF.

This clonotype has just a few counts. V is TRBV5-1 and J is TRBJ2-2; no firm D call. Trimming cost V 2 bases and J 5 bases, with 13 bases left between them. CDR3 size: 15 residues. The germline V gene has CDR1 SGHRS and CDR2 YFSETQ. CDR3: CASSLRTQSTGELFF. In DNA, the CDR3 is TGCGCCAGCAGCTTAAGGACCCAGTCTACCGGGGAGCTGTTTTTT.

This clonotype appeared many times. The rearrangement links TRBV2 to TRBJ1-2; D is ambiguous. CDR1 SNHLY and CDR2 FYNNEI come from the germline V gene. The V and J ends lost 7 bases and 5 bases respectively, with 11 bases between them. The CDR3 totals 12 residues. CDR3 sequence reads: CASTTAGYGYTF. The CDR3 DNA follows: TGTGCCAGCACCACCGCGGGGTATGGCTACACCTTC.

This clonotype came up a few times. The chain employs TRBV20-1 and TRBJ1-4, with TRBD1 matching over 8 bases. The germline V gene encodes CDR1 DFQATT and CDR2 SNEGSKA (reference sequence). This CDR3 has 14 residues. J gave up 0 bases and V 6 bases, and 3 bases lay outside the gene matches. The CDR3 coding sequence is TGCAGTGCACTGGACAGGGCAACTAATGAAAAACTGTTTTTT. It encodes CSALDRATNEKLFF.

This clonotype has at least ten counts. The rearrangement uses TRBV6-1 and TRBJ2-7; D could derive from TRBD1 or TRBD2 (6 bases each). Germline CDR1 MNHNS, CDR2 SASEGT. The length of the CDR3 is 17 residues. The V gene lost 0 bases and the J gene lost 3 bases, with 18 bases spanning the gap. CDR3 residues: CASSEALRGGFGYEQYF. CDR3 DNA: TGTGCCAGCAGTGAAGCGCTTCGAGGGGGGTTCGGCTACGAGCAGTACTTC.

This clonotype was picked up a small number of times. The V and J genes are TRBV6-5 and TRBJ1-2; perhaps TRBD1 as D (5 bases). In germline, CDR1 is MNHEY, CDR2 SVGAGI. The CDR3 runs to 16 residues. Trimming removed 3 bases at V and 6 bases at J, with 20 bases between. CDR3 residues: CASSYNSGDPRNGYTF. The CDR3 DNA sequence: TGTGCCAGCAGTTATAATTCGGGGGACCCCAGGAATGGCTACACCTTC.

This clonotype came up once. Given a far larger clone just one base away, this is likely a sequencing read error. V usage is TRBV7-9 and J usage is TRBJ2-1; TRBD2 aligns across 11 bases. Per the germline V gene, CDR1 is SEHNR and CDR2 is FQNEAQ (reference sequence). CDR3 length equals 16 residues. The CDR3 region has the DNA TGTGCCAGCAGCTTAGTAGCGGGGGGGCCCTACAATGAGCAGCTCTTC. Translating gives CASSLVAGGPYNEQLF. Filled out from reference TRBV7-9 and TRBJ2-1, the complete variable domain reads DTGVSQNPRHKITKRGQNVTFRCDPISEHNRLYWYRQTLGQGPEFLTYFQNEAQLEKSRLLSDRFSAERPKGSFSTLEIQRTEQGDSAMYLCASSLVAGGPYNEQLFGPGTRLTVL.

In its sample, this clonotype was seen many times. The chain employs TRBV10-3 and TRBJ1-1, with 10 bases that match TRBD1. Germline CDR1 ENHRY, CDR2 SYGVKD. Losses at the gene ends were 6 bases for V and 4 bases for J; bases not matched to a gene: 2. This CDR3 is built from 13 residues. The CDR3 spells CAISGTGVTEAFF. Written as DNA, the CDR3 is TGTGCCATCAGCGGGACAGGGGTCACTGAAGCTTTCTTT.

This clonotype was counted a few times. This chain connects TRBV5-6 to TRBJ2-4, with D possibly being TRBD1 (6 bases). This CDR3 has 19 residues. From germline, CDR1 is SGHDT and CDR2 YYEEEE. Trimming removed 6 bases from V and 2 bases from J, with 27 bases in between. CDR3 nucleotides: TGTGCCAGCACCCCCTCCAGGGGAGAGGTGTGGTTAACCAAAAACATTCAGTACTTC. Amino acid sequence: CASTPSRGEVWLTKNIQYF.

This clonotype was found many times. The CDR3, as DNA: TGCGCCAGCAGCTTGGTGGCTGGGACGGCGGTAAAAGCCCAGCATTTT. This sequence encodes CASSLVAGTAVKAQHF. The V gene is TRBV5-1, the J gene TRBJ1-5; D might be TRBD1 (5 bases). Germline V lookup: CDR1 SGHRS, CDR2 YFSETQ. This CDR3 contains 16 residues. V shed 0 bases and J shed 11 bases, with 21 bases lying between them.

The table lists this clonotype with many counts. The chain carries TRBV6-5 and TRBJ1-1; D possibly corresponds to TRBD1 (5 bases). V shed 0 bases and J shed 5 bases, with 10 bases lying between them. CDR1 MNHEY and CDR2 SVGAGI come from the germline V gene. The CDR3 sequence is 14 residues long. The CDR3 DNA sequence: TGTGCCAGCAGTTACTCTCCGGGGGATACTGAAGCTTTCTTT. It is translated as CASSYSPGDTEAFF.

V and J are TRBV3-1 and TRBJ1-5; 7 positions agree with TRBD1. The CDR3 is made up of 13 amino acids. Germline V gives CDR1 LGHDT, CDR2 YNNKEL (reference sequence). J gave up 4 bases and V 7 bases, and 4 bases lay outside the gene matches. CDR3 sequence (DNA): TGTGCCAGCAACCAGGGGGGAAATCAGCCCCAGCATTTT. The encoded protein is CASNQGGNQPQHF.

V usage is TRBV6-9 and J usage is TRBJ1-5, with a possible D match to TRBD1 (5 bases). Germline CDR1 and CDR2: MNHGY and SVAAGI. This CDR3 comprises 14 residues. V was trimmed by 2 bases and J by 6 bases, leaving 11 bases between them. The CDR3 DNA reads as TGTGCCAGCAGTTATACAGGTTTAGGTCAGCCCCAGCATTTT. Its protein is CASSYTGLGQPQHF.